This T cell receptor beta chain emerged from a study of CD8 T cells in Susac syndrome. Findings and limits, study-wide: The study recognized that the number of individuals in its TCR sequencing and HLA analysis was relatively small.

On this clonotype: The antigen remains undetermined.

An input of roughly 0.45 to 1 ug of RNA was subjected to reverse transcription using random hexamers. The immunoSEQ assay covered 54 Vbeta and 13 Jbeta segments for CDR3. In TCRdb, the immunoSEQ multiplex PCR reads were re-called with MiXCR into one record per CDR3 protein. The table lists about 160,000 distinct CDR3 sequences, 93% of them singletons. This CDR3 has 17 residues. Germline values: CDR1 MRHNA, CDR2 SNTAGT. V lost 3 bases and J lost 0, with 12 bases in between. TCR beta sequencing was performed on blood CD8+ and CD4+ T cells. TEMRA cells were FACS-enriched, unlike CD8+ and CD4+ T cells, which were negatively isolated.

The J gene is TRBJ2-6, the V gene TRBV6-4, with D perhaps matching TRBD1 (5 bases). The source material was CD4+ T cells from PBMCs. This sequence was found in a human donor in good health. CDR3 nucleotide sequence: TGTGCCAGCAGTGAGGGGCAGTTGGGCTCTGGGGCCAACGTCCTGACTTTC. This gives the protein CASSEGQLGSGANVLTF.